This T cell receptor beta chain was retrieved from a study of blood T cell repertoires in COVID-19. The overall study: Samples of COVID-19 (acute and convalescent) were obtained from the United States, Italy and Spain. Sample material is recorded as cDNA or gDNA derived from T cells, B-cell-depleted T cells, or PBMCs.

Measured with immunoSEQ multiplex PCR; TCRdb has only the in-frame clones, and not every one. The data show around 100,000 clones, more than 85% seen once. The CDR3 is 14 residues long. CDR1 SGHRS and CDR2 YFSETQ come from the germline V gene. Trimming stripped 0 bases from V and 1 base from J, with 5 bases between. The material sequenced was peripheral blood. The rearrangement uses TRBV5-1 and TRBJ1-5; maybe TRBD1 (5 bases). The receptor was derived from a man in his thirties or forties in a cohort sampled during active COVID-19. The CDR3 DNA reads as TGCGCCAGCAGCTTGGCAGGGAGCAATCAGCCCCAGCATTTT. Protein: CASSLAGSNQPQHF.